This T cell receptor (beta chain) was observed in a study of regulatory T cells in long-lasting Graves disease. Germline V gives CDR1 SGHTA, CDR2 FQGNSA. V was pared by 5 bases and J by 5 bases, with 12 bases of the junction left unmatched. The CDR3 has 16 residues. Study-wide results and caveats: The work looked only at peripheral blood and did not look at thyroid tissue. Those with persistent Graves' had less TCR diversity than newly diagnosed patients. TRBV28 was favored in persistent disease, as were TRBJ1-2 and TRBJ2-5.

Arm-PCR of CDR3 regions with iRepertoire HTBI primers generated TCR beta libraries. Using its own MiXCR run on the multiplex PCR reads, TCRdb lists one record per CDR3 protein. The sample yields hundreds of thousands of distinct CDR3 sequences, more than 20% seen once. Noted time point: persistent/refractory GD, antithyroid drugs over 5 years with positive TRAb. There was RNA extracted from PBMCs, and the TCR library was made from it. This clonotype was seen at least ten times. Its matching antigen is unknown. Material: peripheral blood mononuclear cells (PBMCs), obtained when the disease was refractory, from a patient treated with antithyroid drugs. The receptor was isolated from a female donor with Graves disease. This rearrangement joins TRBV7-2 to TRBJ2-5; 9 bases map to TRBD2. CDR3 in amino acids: CASSPRTSVSWETQYF. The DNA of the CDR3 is TGTGCCAGCAGCCCGCGGACTAGCGTGTCGTGGGAGACCCAGTACTTC.